This section outlines one T cell receptor (beta chain) sequence together with its context. The record originates from a study of blood T cell repertoires in COVID-19. On the study more broadly: PBMCs, B-cell-depleted T cells, or T cells were the source of the cDNA or gDNA that made up the material.

Assay: immunoSEQ multiplex PCR; the TCRdb copy retains only in-frame clones and omits some. This sample has some 150,000 clones, with roughly 87% found just once. Germline V gives CDR1 MGHRA, CDR2 YSYEKL. V lost 6 bases to trimming and J lost 3 bases; unmatched junction nucleotides: 4. The CDR3 totals 14 residues. The chain couples TRBV4-1 to TRBJ1-2; 10 bases fit TRBD1. This clonotype was obtained from a woman in her forties or fifties with acute or convalescent COVID-19. Sequencing was performed on peripheral blood. The CDR3 sequence: CASSSTGGDYGYTF. CDR3 DNA: TGCGCCAGCAGTTCGACAGGGGGCGACTATGGCTACACCTTC.